This T cell receptor (beta chain) came from a study of cytomegalovirus exposure and HLA in healthy donors. Vbeta (60) and Jbeta (13) primers were used in the PCR. The protocol was immunoSEQ multiplex PCR, while the TCRdb copy is restricted to in-frame clones and leaves out a portion. Among over 150,000 clones listed, 75% to 90% were seen once. There are a few counts of this clone. Deletions cut 0 bases from V and 1 base from J, with 9 bases between. The CDR3 loop spans 15 amino acids. What was sequenced was PBMCs. This clonotype was obtained from a male donor in good health and CMV-seronegative. The gene calls are TRBV23-1 and TRBJ1-2; D may be TRBD1 (6 bases). TRBV23-1 is an open reading frame whose function is uncertain. The CDR3 region is CASSQSGQINYGYTF. The CDR3 DNA reads as TGCGCCAGCAGTCAATCCGGACAGATTAACTATGGCTACACCTTC.